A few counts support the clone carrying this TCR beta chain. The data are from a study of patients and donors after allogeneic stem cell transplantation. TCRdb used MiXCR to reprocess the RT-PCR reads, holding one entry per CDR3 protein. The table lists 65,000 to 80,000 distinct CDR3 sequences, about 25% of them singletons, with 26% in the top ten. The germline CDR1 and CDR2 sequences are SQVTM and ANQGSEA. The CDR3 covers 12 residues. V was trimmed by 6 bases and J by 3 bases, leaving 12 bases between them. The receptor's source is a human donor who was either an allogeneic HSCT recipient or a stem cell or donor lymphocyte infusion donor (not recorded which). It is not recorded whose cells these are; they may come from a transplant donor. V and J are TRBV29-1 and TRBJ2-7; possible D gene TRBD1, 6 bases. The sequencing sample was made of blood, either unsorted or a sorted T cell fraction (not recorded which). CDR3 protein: CSVLKGDYEQYF. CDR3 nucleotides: TGCAGCGTCCTGAAGGGGGACTACGAGCAGTACTTC.